This entry lists 21 T cell receptor beta chains sequenced from one sample in a study of CD8 T cells in Susac syndrome. Random hexamers were used to reverse transcribe 0.5 to 1 ug of RNA. TCRdb called the immunoSEQ multiplex PCR reads again in MiXCR, with one record for every CDR3 protein. The sample comprises about 190,000 distinct CDR3 sequences, approximately 95% of which are singletons, and more than 0.08% rests with the top ten. Sequencing was carried out using CD4+ T cells from PBMCs. The receptors originated from a human donor with Susac syndrome.

This rearrangement joins TRBV28 to TRBJ1-5; D call uncertain. Trimming pared 3 bases from V and 6 bases from J, leaving 6 bases between. Germline V gene sequence: CDR1 MDHEN, CDR2 SYDVKM. The CDR3 contains 12 residues. The CDR3 DNA sequence: TGTGCCAGCAGTTTCGGGTTTCAGCCCCAGCATTTT. It is translated as CASSFGFQPQHF. Filled out from reference TRBV28 and TRBJ1-5, the complete variable domain reads DVKVTQSSRYLVKRTGEKVFLECVQDMDHENMFWYRQDPGLGLRLIYFSYDVKMKEKGDIPEGYSVSREKKERFSLILESASTNQTSMYLCASSFGFQPQHFGDGTRLSIL.

This clonotype appeared once. The V call is TRBV7-2, the J call TRBJ1-2, with D perhaps matching TRBD1 (5 bases). The germline V gene encodes CDR1 SGHTA and CDR2 FQGNSA. V shed 5 bases and J shed 8 bases, with 15 bases lying between them. This CDR3 contains 13 residues. The CDR3 loop is CASSPGLLGGYTF. CDR3 in DNA: TGTGCCAGCAGCCCGGGACTTCTAGGGGGCTACACCTTC.

The sample holds a few counts of this clonotype. The V call is TRBV6-2 or TRBV6-3, the J call TRBJ1-1; D not resolved. The germline V gene has CDR1 MNHEY and CDR2 SVGEGT. The V gene lost 6 bases and the J gene lost 4 bases, with 6 bases spanning the gap. There are 11 residues in the CDR3. CDR3 loop: CASSRSTEAFF. CDR3 DNA sequence: TGTGCCAGCAGCCGAAGCACTGAAGCTTTCTTT.

This rearrangement joins TRBV30 to TRBJ1-2; D gene uncertain. CDR1 is GTSNPN and CDR2 is SVGIG in the germline V gene (reference sequence). This CDR3 has 10 residues. V was clipped by 2 bases and J by 10 bases, with 8 bases between them. CDR3 in amino acids: CAWSSVIYTF. Here the CDR3 DNA reads TGTGCCTGGAGTTCGGTTATCTACACCTTC. The entire variable domain, with the rest obtained from reference TRBV30 and TRBJ1-2, is as follows: SQTIHQWPATLVQPVGSPLSLECTVEGTSNPNLYWYRQAAGRGLQLLFYSVGIGQISSEVPQNLSASRPQDRQFILSSKKLLLSDSGFYLCAWSSVIYTFGSGTRLTVV.

V usage is TRBV7-2 and J usage is TRBJ1-1; D gene ambiguous. V lost 1 base and J 4 bases, leaving 7 bases between the germline ends. Germline loops: CDR1 SGHTA, CDR2 FQGNSA. The CDR3 consists of 13 residues. CDR3 amino acids: CASSLDGLTEAFF. The CDR3 bases are TGTGCCAGCAGCTTAGATGGCCTCACTGAAGCTTTCTTT. The full variable domain, completed using reference TRBV7-2 and TRBJ1-1, is GAGVSQSPSNKVTEKGKDVELRCDPISGHTALYWYRQSLGQGLEFLIYFQGNSAPDKSGLPSDRFSAERTGGSVSTLTIQRTQQEDSAVYLCASSLDGLTEAFFGQGTRLTVV.

The rearrangement joins TRBV2 to TRBJ1-1; D is uncertain. The CDR3 has 14 residues. V lost 8 bases and J 4 bases, leaving 17 bases between the germline ends. The germline gives CDR1 SNHLY, CDR2 FYNNEI. The CDR3 bases are TGTGCCAGCCGTGGCGGTCTTCCGGGCACTGAAGCTTTCTTT. It encodes CASRGGLPGTEAFF. Full variable domain (remainder filled in from reference TRBV2 and TRBJ1-1): EPEVTQTPSHQVTQMGQEVILRCVPISNHLYFYWYRQILGQKVEFLVSFYNNEISEKSEIFDDQFSVERPDGSNFTLKIRSTKLEDSAMYFCASRGGLPGTEAFFGQGTRLTVV.

The rearrangement uses TRBV29-1 and TRBJ2-7; D gene uncertain. CDR3 length: 11 amino acids. Germline V gene sequence: CDR1 SQVTM, CDR2 ANQGSEA. The ends were cut back, 5 bases at V and 3 bases at J, with 8 bases in the middle. DNA for the CDR3: TGCAGCGTTATCCGGAGCTACGAGCAGTACTTC. This gives the protein CSVIRSYEQYF.

This rearrangement joins TRBV7-2 to TRBJ2-3; D might be TRBD2 (6 bases). V gave up 6 bases and J gave up 1 base, with 17 bases separating them. The CDR3 has 16 residues. Germline loops: CDR1 SGHTA, CDR2 FQGNSA. In DNA, the CDR3 is TGTGCCAGCAGTTACCCACTTCGCGGGGGCACAGATACGCAGTATTTT. Protein sequence: CASSYPLRGGTDTQYF.

This chain links TRBV28 with TRBJ1-2, with D perhaps matching TRBD1 (5 bases). The V gene's germline CDR1 is MDHEN and CDR2 SYDVKM. V was pared by 2 bases and J by 7 bases, with 20 bases between. There are 16 residues in the CDR3. In nucleotides, the CDR3 is TGTGCCAGCAGTTTAAGGGACTCAAGGCATGCGGGTGGCTACACCTTC. As protein: CASSLRDSRHAGGYTF.

This chain joins TRBV5-1 and TRBJ2-2; 10 nucleotides match TRBD2. The ends lost 5 bases at V and 7 bases at J; junction bases unmatched: 8. Germline lookup yields CDR1 SGHRS and CDR2 YFSETQ. The length of the CDR3 is 15 residues. CDR3 nucleotides: TGCGCCAGCAGTTCCAGCGGGGGGGCCGTCGGGGAGCTGTTTTTT. Its protein is CASSSSGGAVGELFF.

This rearrangement joins TRBV7-8 to TRBJ2-7; TRBD2 aligns across 7 bases. Trimming cost V 5 bases and J 9 bases; bases outside gene matches: 10. Germline CDR1 is SGHVS and CDR2 is FQNEAQ. CDR3 length: 13 amino acids. CDR3: CASSQGLPGGQYF. In DNA form, the CDR3 reads TGTGCCAGCAGCCAGGGACTCCCGGGGGGGCAGTACTTC.

V gene TRBV11-2 combines with J gene TRBJ2-5; D remains ambiguous. This CDR3 spans 13 amino acids. CDR1 and CDR2 from the germline V gene are SGHAT and FQNNGV. V lost 0 bases and J lost 5, with 7 bases in between. The CDR3 loop reads CASSLERTETQYF. CDR3 nucleotides: TGTGCCAGCAGCTTAGAGCGTACGGAGACCCAGTACTTC.

The V and J genes are TRBV12-5 and TRBJ2-1; 11 nucleotides align to TRBD2. This CDR3 is 16 amino acids long. With V trimmed by 0 bases and J by 6 bases, 4 bases remained unmatched. The germline gives CDR1 LGHNT, CDR2 FRNRAP. The CDR3 DNA sequence: TGTGCTAGTGGTTTGGTACTTAGCGGGGGGGCCAATGAGCAGTTCTTC. Translated, it gives CASGLVLSGGANEQFF.

Points on this clonotype: The junction differs from germline at one of its ends, possibly a read error. The gene calls are TRBV7-7 and TRBJ2-3; tentatively, D is TRBD1 or TRBD2 (5 bases each). This CDR3 spans 15 amino acids. Germline CDR1 and CDR2: SSHAT and FNYEAQ (reference sequence). CDR3 DNA sequence: TGTGCTAGCAGCTTCGGCAGGGACGGCACAGATACGCAGTATTTT. Translation gives CASSFGRDGTDTQYF.

The chain links TRBV5-6 to TRBJ1-1; D ambiguous. This CDR3 has 14 amino acids. Trimming took 0 bases from V and 4 from J, leaving 10 bases between them. The germline CDR1 and CDR2 sequences are SGHDT and YYEEEE. The CDR3 is CASSLVTRGTEAFF. The CDR3 bases are TGTGCCAGCAGCTTGGTGACACGAGGCACTGAAGCTTTCTTT.

This rearrangement joins TRBV11-2 to TRBJ2-1; TRBD1 matches 7 bases. CDR3 length: 15 residues. J gave up 7 bases and V 5 bases, and 11 bases lay outside the gene matches. CDR1 and CDR2 from the germline V gene are SGHAT and FQNNGV. The CDR3 nucleotides read TGTGCCAGCAGCAGTTCGGGACAGCCCAATAATGAGCAGTTCTTC. Translating gives CASSSSGQPNNEQFF.

This rearrangement joins TRBV4-2 to TRBJ2-7, with a weak D call TRBD2 (6 bases). V lost 0 bases to trimming and J lost 6 bases, with 12 bases between them. In germline, CDR1 is LGHNA, CDR2 YNFKEQ. The CDR3 covers 14 residues. The CDR3 spells CASSQEPGTFEQYF. CDR3 coding DNA: TGTGCCAGCAGCCAAGAACCCGGGACTTTCGAGCAGTACTTC.

The chain combines TRBV5-6 with TRBJ2-2; D is undetermined. The germline V gene encodes CDR1 SGHDT and CDR2 YYEEEE. Trimming took off 3 bases at V and 6 bases at J, with 9 bases between the two ends. The CDR3 has 13 amino acids. CDR3 coding DNA: TGTGCCAGCAGCTCCCGACTCCCCGGGGAGCTGTTTTTT. Translation: CASSSRLPGELFF.

This clonotype showed up just a few times. The gene calls are TRBV3-1 and TRBJ1-2; possibly TRBD1 for D (5 bases). Germline V CDR1 and CDR2: LGHDT, YNNKEL (reference sequence). Between the trimmed V and J ends, which lost 4 bases and 5 bases, there was a span of 11 bases. The CDR3 runs 13 residues. As DNA, the CDR3 is TGTGCCAGCAGCCTCGGGGGGACTTATGGCTACACCTTC. It translates to CASSLGGTYGYTF.

The gene calls are TRBV27 and TRBJ2-7; no reliable D call. This CDR3 has 13 residues. CDR1 and CDR2 (germline): MNHEY, SMNVEV (reference sequence). Trimming left V 3 bases short and J 9 bases short, with 15 bases between. The CDR3 sequence is CASSFHQQNVQYF. CDR3 in DNA: TGTGCCAGCAGTTTCCACCAACAGAACGTGCAGTACTTC.

The V call is TRBV30, the J call TRBJ2-1; TRBD2 agrees at 8 bases. The CDR3 length is 13 residues. Germline V CDR1 and CDR2: GTSNPN, SVGIG (reference sequence). J lost 4 bases, V lost 5 bases, and 4 bases had no gene match. CDR3 residues: CAWRGGRYNEQFF. CDR3 coding DNA: TGTGCCTGGCGGGGGGGACGGTACAATGAGCAGTTCTTC. Combining the CDR3 with reference TRBV30 and TRBJ2-1 gives the whole variable domain SQTIHQWPATLVQPVGSPLSLECTVEGTSNPNLYWYRQAAGRGLQLLFYSVGIGQISSEVPQNLSASRPQDRQFILSSKKLLLSDSGFYLCAWRGGRYNEQFFGPGTRLTVL.